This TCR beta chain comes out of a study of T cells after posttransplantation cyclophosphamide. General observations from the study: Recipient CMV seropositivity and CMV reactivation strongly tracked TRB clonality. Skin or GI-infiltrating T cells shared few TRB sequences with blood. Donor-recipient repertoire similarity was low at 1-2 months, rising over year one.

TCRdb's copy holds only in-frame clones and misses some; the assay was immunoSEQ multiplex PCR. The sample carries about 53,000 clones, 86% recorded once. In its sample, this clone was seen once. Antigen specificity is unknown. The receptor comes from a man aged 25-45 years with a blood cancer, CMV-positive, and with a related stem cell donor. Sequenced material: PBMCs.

CDR3 coding DNA: TGTGCCAGCAGCTTAACCTTTGGGGCTGGGACTGAAGCTTTCTTT. This encodes CASSLTFGAGTEAFF. The genes are TRBV7-3 and TRBJ1-1; D possibly corresponds to TRBD1 (5 bases). V was clipped by 0 bases and J by 5 bases, with 13 bases between them. In germline, CDR1 is SGHTA, CDR2 FQGTGA. CDR3 length equals 15 residues.